The 27 T cell receptor beta chains below all came from one sample that was sequenced in a study of blood T cell repertoires in COVID-19. The repertoire was sequenced with immunoSEQ multiplex PCR; TCRdb's copy has only in-frame clones and lacks some. The sample has about 170,000 clones, roughly 79% seen once. The sequencing sample was made of peripheral blood. All receptors derive from a woman of 80 years or more with acute or convalescent COVID-19.

V gene TRBV30 combines with J gene TRBJ2-7; 7 positions agree with TRBD1. V shed 3 bases and J 2 bases; nucleotides not matched to a gene: 10. This CDR3 comprises 15 residues. The germline gives CDR1 GTSNPN, CDR2 SVGIG (reference sequence). Here the CDR3 DNA reads TGTGCCTGGAGGGCCGGGACAGTATGGACCTACGAGCAGTACTTC. This codes for CAWRAGTVWTYEQYF.

The gene calls are TRBV19 and TRBJ2-1; TRBD1 aligns across 7 bases. This CDR3 contains 15 residues. Germline V lookup: CDR1 LNHDA, CDR2 SQIVND (reference sequence). Trimming removed 6 bases from V and 0 bases from J; junction bases left unmatched: 5. This chain's CDR3 is CASRRGDSSYNEQFF. The CDR3 DNA reads as TGTGCCAGTAGGAGAGGGGACAGCTCCTACAATGAGCAGTTCTTC.

The V call is TRBV7-9, the J call TRBJ1-2; the match to TRBD1 covers 10 bases. CDR1 and CDR2 (germline): SEHNR, FQNEAQ (reference sequence). The CDR3 is 15 residues long. V dropped 4 bases and J dropped 4; count of bases not matched to a gene: 6. The CDR3 reads CASSSGTGDPYGYTF. In nucleotides, the CDR3 is TGTGCCAGCAGCTCCGGGACAGGGGATCCCTATGGCTACACCTTC. The variable domain in full, completed from reference TRBV7-9 and TRBJ1-2, reads DTGVSQNPRHKITKRGQNVTFRCDPISEHNRLYWYRQTLGQGPEFLTYFQNEAQLEKSRLLSDRFSAERPKGSFSTLEIQRTEQGDSAMYLCASSSGTGDPYGYTFGSGTRLTVV.

The genes are TRBV3-1 (or the pseudogene TRBV3-2) and TRBJ2-3; D is undetermined. Germline lookup yields CDR1 LGHDT and CDR2 YNNKEL (reference sequence). V lost 0 bases and J 0 bases, leaving 16 bases between the germline ends. The CDR3 sequence is 18 residues long. The DNA for the CDR3 is TGTGCCAGCAGCCAAGAGGCCCTTCGGGTTCCTAGCACAGATACGCAGTATTTT. Its translation is CASSQEALRVPSTDTQYF.

This chain joins TRBV15 and TRBJ2-1, with D maybe TRBD1 (6 bases). Trimming took off 9 bases at V and 0 bases at J, with 18 bases between the two ends. CDR1 is LNHNV and CDR2 is YYDKDF in the germline V gene (reference sequence). There are 16 residues in the CDR3. CDR3 sequence reads: CATKSLTGISYNEQFF. The CDR3 nucleotides read TGTGCCACTAAGTCACTAACAGGGATCTCCTACAATGAGCAGTTCTTC.

The chain links TRBV3-1 (or the pseudogene TRBV3-2) to TRBJ1-4; unclear D gene. The CDR3 is 13 amino acids. V lost 3 bases and J 8 bases, leaving 10 bases between the germline ends. The germline gives CDR1 LGHDT, CDR2 YNNKEL (reference sequence). The chain's CDR3 is CASSQFPVEKLFF. CDR3 in DNA: TGTGCCAGCAGCCAGTTTCCCGTCGAAAAACTGTTTTTT.

The V call is TRBV30, the J call TRBJ2-3; D gene uncertain. Trimming pared 1 base from V and 2 bases from J, leaving 10 bases between. There are 14 residues in the CDR3. Germline CDR1 reads GTSNPN; CDR2 reads SVGIG (reference sequence). CDR3 DNA sequence: TGTGCCTGGAGTGAAGCGATCTACACAGATACGCAGTATTTT. It encodes CAWSEAIYTDTQYF.

V and J are TRBV5-6 and TRBJ1-2; 8 positions agree with TRBD1. CDR1 and CDR2 from the germline V gene are SGHDT and YYEEEE. This CDR3 contains 16 residues. The V and J ends lost 0 bases and 2 bases, in that order; junction bases with no gene match: 6. The CDR3 is CASSLEVDRENYGYTF. The CDR3 DNA reads TGTGCCAGCAGCTTGGAGGTGGACAGGGAAAACTATGGCTACACCTTC.

The rearrangement links TRBV4-2 to TRBJ1-1, with D hard to call. Trimming pared 4 bases from V and 3 bases from J, leaving 12 bases between. There are 14 residues in the CDR3. Germline lookup yields CDR1 LGHNA and CDR2 YNFKEQ. This CDR3 reads CASSPQRFDTEAFF. The CDR3 nucleotides are TGTGCCAGCAGCCCGCAGCGTTTCGACACTGAAGCTTTCTTT.

This clone was recorded at least ten times. The chain links TRBV6-5 to TRBJ2-2; D remains unclear. Per germline, CDR1 MNHEY and CDR2 SVGAGI. V was shortened by 0 bases and J by 7 bases, with 3 bases between the two germline ends. This CDR3 region has 12 residues. CDR3 DNA sequence: TGTGCCAGCAGTTACTCGTACGGGGAGCTGTTTTTT. This sequence encodes CASSYSYGELFF.

This chain joins TRBV7-9 and TRBJ1-2; the match to TRBD1 covers 7 bases. Germline V CDR1 and CDR2: SEHNR, FQNEAQ (reference sequence). This CDR3 region has 15 residues. The junction had 10 bases not matched to a gene; V was cut back by 5 bases and J by 4 bases. CDR3 region: CASSAKGGASYGYTF. The CDR3 DNA reads TGTGCCAGCAGCGCTAAAGGGGGCGCCAGCTATGGCTACACCTTC.

This chain joins TRBV11-2 and TRBJ2-1; 13 bases fit TRBD2. The V segment lost 3 bases and the J segment 0 bases; nucleotides outside the gene matches: 8. The CDR3 is 19 amino acids. CDR1 is SGHAT and CDR2 is FQNNGV in the germline V gene. As DNA, the CDR3 is TGTGCCAGCAGCTTCGGGACTAGCGGGATTGCTAGCTCCTACAATGAGCAGTTCTTC. Encoded protein: CASSFGTSGIASSYNEQFF. Full variable domain (missing parts from reference TRBV11-2 and TRBJ2-1): EAGVAQSPRYKIIEKRQSVAFWCNPISGHATLYWYQQILGQGPKLLIQFQNNGVVDDSQLPKDRFSAERLKGVDSTLKIQPAKLEDSAVYLCASSFGTSGIASSYNEQFFGPGTRLTVL.

V is TRBV19 and J is TRBJ1-1, with D possibly matching TRBD1 (5 bases). Trimming took 3 bases from V and 1 from J, leaving 12 bases between them. Germline V gives CDR1 LNHDA, CDR2 SQIVND (reference sequence). The CDR3 totals 15 residues. The CDR3 protein is CASSIRGTANTEAFF. The CDR3 DNA reads as TGTGCCAGTAGTATTCGGGGGACGGCGAACACTGAAGCTTTCTTT.

This chain connects TRBV19 to TRBJ1-2, with unresolved D. Trimming took off 4 bases at V and 8 bases at J, with 17 bases between the two ends. Germline V gives CDR1 LNHDA, CDR2 SQIVND (reference sequence). The CDR3 consists of 14 residues. For the CDR3, the DNA is TGTGCCAGTAGTAGCCGGGAGTCTAACCGGGGCTACACCTTC. Amino acids: CASSSRESNRGYTF. Combining the CDR3 with reference TRBV19 and TRBJ1-2 gives the whole variable domain DGGITQSPKYLFRKEGQNVTLSCEQNLNHDAMYWYRQDPGQGLRLIYYSQIVNDFQKGDIAEGYSVSREKKESFPLTVTSAQKNPTAFYLCASSSRESNRGYTFGSGTRLTVV.

The genes are TRBV5-1 and TRBJ2-3, with 7 bases lining up with TRBD1. V lost 4 bases and J lost 2; bases outside the gene matches: 7. CDR1 and CDR2 from the germline V gene are SGHRS and YFSETQ. The CDR3 contains 15 residues. CDR3 nucleotide sequence: TGCGCCAGCAGCCACCTACAGGGGCCCACAGATACGCAGTATTTT. Translated, it gives CASSHLQGPTDTQYF.

The chain joins TRBV5-6 to TRBJ1-2; D uncertain. This CDR3 is 11 amino acids long. Deletions cut 4 bases from V and 2 bases from J, with 3 bases between. The V gene's germline CDR1 is SGHDT and CDR2 YYEEEE. The CDR3 DNA reads TGTGCCAGCAGCCTAAACTATGGCTACACCTTC. Amino acids: CASSLNYGYTF.

V usage is TRBV3-1 (or the pseudogene TRBV3-2) and J usage is TRBJ1-2, with 7 nucleotides matching TRBD1. J was trimmed by 4 bases and V by 0 bases; bases with no gene match: 8. The CDR3 extends over 16 amino acids. In germline, CDR1 is LGHDT, CDR2 YNNKEL (reference sequence). Here the CDR3 DNA reads TGTGCCAGCAGCCAAGATAGTATGACAGGGATCTATGGCTACACCTTC. This codes for CASSQDSMTGIYGYTF.

The rearrangement uses TRBV7-2 and TRBJ2-7; D perhaps matches TRBD2 (6 bases). The V end lost 1 base, the J end lost 0 bases, and 10 bases lay between the germline ends. This CDR3 is built from 15 residues. Germline V CDR1 and CDR2: SGHTA, FQGNSA. Here the CDR3 reads CASSLGGGASYEQYF. Written as DNA, the CDR3 is TGTGCCAGCAGCTTAGGGGGCGGGGCCTCCTACGAGCAGTACTTC.

V is TRBV6-5 and J is TRBJ1-2, with TRBD1 identical over 11 bases. The J segment lost 4 bases and the V segment lost 2 bases, leaving 6 bases of the junction unmatched. The CDR3 consists of 16 residues. Germline CDR1 and CDR2: MNHEY and SVGAGI. In DNA form, the CDR3 reads TGTGCCAGCAGTTACGTGAGGACAGGGGGCGGCTATGGCTACACCTTC. It codes for CASSYVRTGGGYGYTF.

The V call is TRBV28, the J call TRBJ1-6, with TRBD1 identical over 7 bases. Germline CDR1 and CDR2: MDHEN and SYDVKM. V shed 2 bases, J shed 7 bases, and the junction held 5 bases outside the gene matches. The CDR3 contains 15 residues. The CDR3 sequence: CASSLRTTGNSPLHF. In DNA, the CDR3 is TGTGCCAGCAGTTTACGAACGACAGGGAATTCACCCCTCCACTTT. The complete variable domain, with remaining parts taken from reference TRBV28 and TRBJ1-6, reads DVKVTQSSRYLVKRTGEKVFLECVQDMDHENMFWYRQDPGLGLRLIYFSYDVKMKEKGDIPEGYSVSREKKERFSLILESASTNQTSMYLCASSLRTTGNSPLHFGNGTRLTVT.

Here the CDR3 reads CASSVGLAGYEQYF. The CDR3 region has the DNA TGTGCCAGCAGTGTGGGACTAGCGGGCTACGAGCAGTACTTC. The V call is TRBV6-6, the J call TRBJ2-7, with TRBD2 matching over 12 bases. From germline, CDR1 is MNHNY and CDR2 SVGAGI (reference sequence). This CDR3 has 14 amino acids. V shed 5 bases and J 3 bases; nucleotides not matched to a gene: 2.

The V and J genes are TRBV2 and TRBJ1-4; D perhaps matches TRBD1 (5 bases). The length of the CDR3 is 15 residues. The V and J ends lost 5 bases and 5 bases respectively, with 15 bases between them. Germline assignment: CDR1 SNHLY and CDR2 FYNNEI. The CDR3 DNA reads TGTGCCAGCAGTTGGGGGGGAGGGGCCAATGAAAAACTGTTTTTT. Encoded protein: CASSWGGGANEKLFF.

The chain links TRBV3-1 (or the pseudogene TRBV3-2) to TRBJ2-7; D is possibly TRBD2 (5 bases). The CDR3 sequence is 14 residues long. Trimming shortened V by 1 base and J by 2 bases, and 9 bases separated the two germline ends. The germline V gene encodes CDR1 LGHDT and CDR2 YNNKEL (reference sequence). CDR3 nucleotides: TGTGCCAGCAGCCAAGTTGGGAGAACCTACGAGCAGTACTTC. It encodes CASSQVGRTYEQYF.

The CDR3 here is CASEGRETQYF. The CDR3, as DNA: TGCGCCAGCGAGGGCCGGGAGACCCAGTACTTC. The chain carries TRBV10-2 and TRBJ2-5; D may be TRBD2 (5 bases). CDR3 length: 11 amino acids. Trimming shortened V by 8 bases and J by 5 bases, and 9 bases separated the two germline ends. Germline CDR1 reads WSHSY; CDR2 reads SAAADI.

The V and J genes are TRBV4-2 and TRBJ2-1; 12 bases line up with TRBD2. The length of the CDR3 is 17 residues. CDR1 LGHNA and CDR2 YNFKEQ come from the germline V gene. V was clipped by 3 bases and J by 6 bases; unmatched bases: 9. CDR3 loop: CASSQDYEGLAGNEQFF. DNA for the CDR3: TGTGCCAGCAGCCAGGATTATGAGGGACTAGCGGGCAATGAGCAGTTCTTC.

This chain joins TRBV9 and TRBJ2-1; perhaps TRBD2 as D (5 bases). Trimming took off 4 bases at V and 0 bases at J, with 11 bases between the two ends. This CDR3 has 15 amino acids. Germline lookup yields CDR1 SGDLS and CDR2 YYNGEE. The CDR3 here is CASSQSGISYNEQFF. The CDR3 nucleotides read TGTGCCAGCAGCCAAAGCGGCATCTCCTACAATGAGCAGTTCTTC.

The chain links TRBV6-5 to TRBJ1-1; 9 bases line up with TRBD1. Germline-derived CDR1 and CDR2 are MNHEY and SVGAGI. J was trimmed by 5 bases and V by 5 bases; bases with no gene match: 6. The CDR3 has 14 residues. The CDR3 is CASSLQGAGTEAFF. The DNA for the CDR3 is TGTGCCAGCAGTCTACAGGGGGCGGGAACTGAAGCTTTCTTT.